This TCR beta chain was recorded in a study of blood T cells in healthy people across ages (dated by TCRdb to between 2014 and 2016). As for the study more broadly: Template switching captured roughly one uniquely barcoded TCR beta cDNA molecule per two T cells in model experiments. Age-related changes in TCR beta repertoire diversity were measured in the study by deep sequencing normalized with unique cDNA molecular identifiers. Donors were grouped into four age groups: young (average approximately 15 years), middle-aged (under 40), aged (approximately 58) and long-lived (roughly 80). To avoid experimental bias, donors of different ages were randomly spread across the sequencing lanes. Using the same blood draw, the study looked at two additional independent replicas of 1 million unique cDNA reads for two donors, one aged 18 to 30 and the other aged 80 or older. Here is what the overall study found, with its caveats: A strong correlation was found between observed TCR beta diversity and the percentage of naive T cells measured by flow cytometry. The CMV infection status of donors was not known, potentially confounding age-related changes in expanded clonotypes. Conclusive comparison of naive and antigen-experienced compartments was prevented by the profiling of bulk unsorted PBMCs. Total diversity estimates from one million sequenced T cells were considered lower bounds and underestimates. As age increased, observed TCR beta diversity per million T cells dropped in a roughly linear way, and a significant reduction was already evident by age 40. Compared with the aged group, the long-lived group had more naive CD4+ T cells, fewer expanded clones and increased TCR diversity, suggesting age selection.

On this clonotype: The antigen this receptor binds is unknown. It has no much larger one-base neighbor in the sample; base qualities were not kept.

Systemically healthy Caucasian individuals from Russia, roughly 40 in total and aged about 6 to 90 years, were included as donors. Roughly 9 milliliters of peripheral blood were drawn from each donor into EDTA-treated Vacutainer tubes. Ficoll-Paque density-gradient centrifugation was used to isolate PBMCs, with at least 6.5 million per sample. Trizol reagent was used to extract total RNA from PBMCs, with at least 5.5 micrograms per sample. For every donor, an aliquot of PBMCs went through flow cytometry to measure the percentages of naive CD45RAhigh/CD27high T cells. The library was prepared using 5' RACE. The sequencing machine was an Illumina HiSeq 2500. A second roughly 6 to 12 cycle PCR used a sample-barcoded 5' primer and a J-beta primer mix. Each TCR beta cDNA molecule received a unique molecular identifier from a template-switch 5' adaptor carrying 12 random nucleotides. Each sample yielded at least 3 million CDR3-containing paired-end reads. First-strand cDNA was synthesized from all RNA with the Mint cDNA synthesis kit, primed by a TRBC-specific oligonucleotide. Following uracil-DNA glycosylase treatment, a first 18-cycle PCR with universal primers M1SS and BC2_uni_R was performed on all cDNA. Regarding the original processing steps: For normalization, 1 million high-quality reads were randomly selected from each sample, with every read carrying a distinct molecular identifier. Instead of being binned into consensus sequences, reads that shared molecular identifiers were thrown out. MiTCR, with a Q25 quality threshold and the strictest error-elimination algorithm, was used for CDR3 identification, clonotype clustering and error correction. A nonparametric unseen species model with Euler transformation was used to estimate lower-bound total TCR beta diversity. Starting from the raw public reads, TCRdb applied fastp trimming at Q25, assembled clones with MiXCR and retained in-frame beta chains. Here each entry gathers all rows of one CDR3 protein and keeps the most common genes and DNA. TCRdb, not the original authors, processed these V and J calls. The sample records 1.5 million to 2 million distinct CDR3 sequences, 28% of which are singletons. 7% to 9% of the sample rests with the top ten.

The receptor was derived from a woman in her thirties in good health. The sequenced sample was blood.

The nucleotides are TGTGCCAGCAGCCAACTAGCGCAGGAGACCCAGTTCTTC. This gives the protein CASSQLAQETQFF. The sequence joins TRBV7-2 to TRBJ2-1, with 7 bases in between that match TRBD2. The CDR3 holds 13 amino acids from the cysteine to the phenylalanine. The CDR3 DNA has 39 bases and is translated from base 1. Per the germline V gene, SGHTA is the CDR1 and FQGNSA is the CDR2. Germline trimming amounts to 5 bases on V and 13 bases on J, with 11 as the count of junction bases outside the gene matches.